Presented here are 31 T cell receptor beta chains from one specimen sequenced in a study of blood T cell repertoires in COVID-19. The assay was immunoSEQ multiplex PCR, and TCRdb's table has in-frame clones only and misses some. The sample has fewer than 90,000 clones, 65% to 85% seen once. Material: peripheral blood. Every receptor here comes from a man between 65 and 85 years old with COVID-19, enrolled during active disease.

The chain joins TRBV4-1 to TRBJ2-7; 8 bases are shared with TRBD1. V gave up 2 bases and J gave up 5 bases; unmatched junction bases: 8. Looked up from germline, CDR1 is MGHRA and CDR2 is YSYEKL. The CDR3 consists of 15 residues. Here the CDR3 reads CASSQPTRGHHEQYF. CDR3 DNA sequence: TGCGCCAGCAGCCAACCCACCAGGGGGCACCACGAGCAGTACTTC.

The chain uses TRBV6-6 and TRBJ2-2, with 8 bases lining up with TRBD2. Germline V gives CDR1 MNHNY, CDR2 SVGAGI (reference sequence). The CDR3 has 16 amino acids. V trimming: 7 bases; J trimming: 4 bases; junction bases outside the gene matches: 11. The CDR3 reads CASTHGTSGLTGELFF. The DNA for the CDR3 is TGTGCCAGCACCCACGGCACTAGCGGACTCACCGGGGAGCTGTTTTTT.

For the CDR3, the DNA is TGTGCCAGCGCAGGCGGGGGGGCCTACGAGCAGTACTTC. This gives the protein CASAGGGAYEQYF. The J gene is TRBJ2-7, the V gene TRBV5-5; 9 bases are shared with TRBD2. The V gene end was trimmed by 7 bases and the J gene end by 2 bases; junction bases not matched to a gene: 4. CDR3 size: 13 residues. Germline CDR1 SGHKS, CDR2 YYEKEE (reference sequence).

The rearrangement joins TRBV6-5 to TRBJ1-4, with D possibly matching TRBD1 (6 bases). Between the trimmed V and J ends, which lost 7 bases and 7 bases, there was a span of 10 bases. This CDR3 contains 12 residues. Germline lookup yields CDR1 MNHEY and CDR2 SVGAGI. CDR3 in amino acids: CASMTGAEKLFF. The CDR3 nucleotides are TGTGCCAGCATGACAGGTGCTGAAAAACTGTTTTTT.

The chain recombines TRBV3-1 (or the pseudogene TRBV3-2) with TRBJ1-2, with TRBD1 identical over 8 bases. CDR3 length: 16 residues. V shed 4 bases and J 3 bases; nucleotides not matched to a gene: 10. Germline values: CDR1 LGHDT, CDR2 YNNKEL (reference sequence). The CDR3 DNA follows: TGTGCCAGCAGCCCCCCCTGTGACAGGGGCGACTATGGCTACACCTTC. It codes for CASSPPCDRGDYGYTF.

This clone was seen only a few times. In nucleotides, the CDR3 is TGCGCCAGCAGCCAAGACCCAGCTAGCTCCTACGAGCAGTACTTC. It codes for CASSQDPASSYEQYF. The gene calls are TRBV4-3 and TRBJ2-7; D unresolved. CDR3 size: 15 residues. Germline V CDR1 and CDR2: LGHNA, YSLEER. Trimming removed 0 bases from V and 0 bases from J, with 9 bases in between.

A few counts support this clone. The chain couples TRBV27 to TRBJ2-7; D not resolved. The ends were cut back, 2 bases at V and 7 bases at J, with 15 bases in the middle. The V gene's germline CDR1 is MNHEY and CDR2 SMNVEV (reference sequence). The CDR3 extends over 14 amino acids. The CDR3 is CASSLISSKREQYF. In DNA, the CDR3 is TGTGCCAGCAGTTTAATCTCAAGTAAGAGGGAGCAGTACTTC.

This chain joins TRBV4-1 and TRBJ1-5; D ambiguous. Germline V gives CDR1 MGHRA, CDR2 YSYEKL. V lost 0 bases and J lost 2, with 17 bases in between. This CDR3 has 18 amino acids. This CDR3 is CASSQDPPEGGRNQPQHF. CDR3 bases: TGCGCCAGCAGCCAAGACCCTCCCGAGGGCGGACGCAATCAGCCCCAGCATTTT.

Only a few counts were recorded for this clone. This rearrangement joins TRBV6-5 to TRBJ1-1, with a tentative D call TRBD1 (6 bases). Trimming left V 5 bases short and J 4 bases short, with 11 bases between. CDR3 length: 13 residues. Germline V gene lookup returns CDR1 MNHEY and CDR2 SVGAGI. For the CDR3, the DNA is TGTGCCAGCAGTCAGGGGTTAGGCACTGAAGCTTTCTTT. Protein: CASSQGLGTEAFF.

The chain couples TRBV7-2 to TRBJ1-2; no reliable D call. V lost 1 base and J 4 bases, leaving 10 bases between the germline ends. Germline CDR1 SGHTA, CDR2 FQGNSA. The CDR3 sequence is 14 residues long. The CDR3 nucleotides read TGTGCCAGCAGCTTAGACCGGAGCCGCTATGGCTACACCTTC. Protein sequence: CASSLDRSRYGYTF.

V and J are TRBV27 and TRBJ2-5; D not certain. Germline loops: CDR1 MNHEY, CDR2 SMNVEV (reference sequence). The CDR3 has 15 residues. Trimming took off 5 bases at V and 1 base at J, with 14 bases between the two ends. The CDR3 loop is CASSPYYRVQETQYF. CDR3 DNA: TGTGCCAGCAGTCCCTACTACCGGGTCCAAGAGACCCAGTACTTC.

This clone was recorded a few times. The CDR3 reads CASRGGDGTEAFF. The CDR3 bases are TGTGCCAGTCGCGGGGGCGACGGCACTGAAGCTTTCTTT. This rearrangement joins TRBV19 to TRBJ1-1; the D gene is possibly TRBD1 (6 bases). With 8 bases removed from V and 4 bases from J, the gap between germline ends came to 14 bases. Germline V lookup: CDR1 LNHDA, CDR2 SQIVND (reference sequence). This CDR3 contains 13 residues. Looking up the rest from reference TRBV19 and TRBJ1-1 gives the full variable domain: DGGITQSPKYLFRKEGQNVTLSCEQNLNHDAMYWYRQDPGQGLRLIYYSQIVNDFQKGDIAEGYSVSREKKESFPLTVTSAQKNPTAFYLCASRGGDGTEAFFGQGTRLTVV.

The chain recombines TRBV5-4 with TRBJ2-1; 10 positions match TRBD1. The CDR3 has 14 residues. J was trimmed by 5 bases and V by 5 bases; bases with no gene match: 4. Germline V lookup: CDR1 SGHNT, CDR2 YYREEE (reference sequence). CDR3 protein: CASRHGTGDNEQFF. The CDR3 coding sequence is TGTGCCAGCAGGCATGGGACAGGGGACAATGAGCAGTTCTTC.

V gene TRBV6-5 combines with J gene TRBJ1-3, with 7 bases fitting TRBD1. The V gene end was trimmed by 7 bases and the J gene end by 4 bases; junction bases not matched to a gene: 7. The CDR3 consists of 14 residues. The germline V gene has CDR1 MNHEY and CDR2 SVGAGI. The CDR3 coding sequence is TGTGCCAGCATCAAGGGACAGACGGGAAACACCATATATTTT. Translated, it gives CASIKGQTGNTIYF.

The CDR3 region has the DNA TGTGCCAGCAGCCGCGACAGGCGGAACACCGGGGAGCTGTTTTTT. Amino acids: CASSRDRRNTGELFF. The rearrangement uses TRBV6-5 and TRBJ2-2; possible D gene TRBD1, 6 bases. Trimming removed 6 bases from V and 1 base from J, with 12 bases in between. CDR3 length: 15 amino acids. Per germline, CDR1 MNHEY and CDR2 SVGAGI.

This chain joins TRBV7-9 and TRBJ2-3; TRBD2 matches 8 bases. J was trimmed by 3 bases and V by 6 bases; bases with no gene match: 14. The germline CDR1 and CDR2 sequences are SEHNR and FQNEAQ (reference sequence). The length of the CDR3 is 17 residues. Here the CDR3 DNA reads TGTGCCAGCAGTCTACCCCCCGGGAGGGCCATGACAGATACGCAGTATTTT. This codes for CASSLPPGRAMTDTQYF.

This chain joins TRBV28 and TRBJ2-1; 9 nucleotides agree with TRBD2. Germline V gene sequence: CDR1 MDHEN, CDR2 SYDVKM. The CDR3 extends over 16 amino acids. The ends lost 3 bases at V and 6 bases at J; junction bases unmatched: 9. The CDR3 region is CASSLYSSGTSNEQFF. The DNA for the CDR3 is TGTGCCAGCAGTTTGTATTCTAGCGGGACTTCCAATGAGCAGTTCTTC.

V gene TRBV10-3 combines with J gene TRBJ2-5, with 14 bases matching TRBD2. With 0 bases clipped from V and 5 bases from J, the junction kept 17 bases outside the gene matches. The V gene's germline CDR1 is ENHRY and CDR2 SYGVKD. The CDR3 loop spans 21 amino acids. In nucleotides, the CDR3 is TGTGCCATCAGTGAGTCTTTTTATGAGGGTCCGGGACTAGCGGGAGAGGAGACCCAGTACTTC. This translates into CAISESFYEGPGLAGEETQYF.

This clone was seen only once. The chain employs TRBV5-1 and TRBJ2-5, with 9 bases identical to TRBD2. From germline, CDR1 is SGHRS and CDR2 YFSETQ. The CDR3 loop spans 15 amino acids. V shed 0 bases and J 4 bases; nucleotides not matched to a gene: 4. CDR3: CASSLVAGGPETQYF. The CDR3 DNA reads as TGCGCCAGCAGCTTGGTTGCGGGGGGGCCAGAGACCCAGTACTTC. The variable domain in full, with the rest retrieved from reference TRBV5-1 and TRBJ2-5, is KAGVTQTPRYLIKTRGQQVTLSCSPISGHRSVSWYQQTPGQGLQFLFEYFSETQRNKGNFPGRFSGRQFSNSRSEMNVSTLELGDSALYLCASSLVAGGPETQYFGPGTRLLVL.

This clone appeared a single time. V and J are TRBV9 and TRBJ2-5; 7 nucleotides match TRBD1. V lost 3 bases to trimming and J lost 1 base; unmatched junction nucleotides: 3. CDR1 is SGDLS and CDR2 is YYNGEE in the germline V gene. CDR3 length: 14 amino acids. The DNA of the CDR3 is TGTGCCAGCAGCGCGAGACAGGGCCAAGAGACCCAGTACTTC. Translated, it gives CASSARQGQETQYF.

This chain uses TRBV19 with TRBJ2-3, with 9 bases fitting TRBD1. This CDR3 spans 16 amino acids. V was clipped by 6 bases and J by 4 bases; unmatched bases: 11. CDR1 LNHDA and CDR2 SQIVND come from the germline V gene (reference sequence). Here the CDR3 reads CASREDRGGPSDTQYF. CDR3 nucleotide sequence: TGTGCCAGTAGAGAGGACAGGGGCGGACCATCAGATACGCAGTATTTT.

The chain joins TRBV7-9 to TRBJ1-2; unclear D gene. Germline CDR1 is SEHNR and CDR2 is FQNEAQ (reference sequence). V was clipped by 1 base and J by 0 bases, with 6 bases between them. This CDR3 spans 14 amino acids. CDR3 DNA sequence: TGTGCCAGCAGCTTAGGAGCATCTAACTATGGCTACACCTTC. Protein: CASSLGASNYGYTF.

The CDR3 reads CASSPGQGLNEQYF. DNA of the CDR3: TGTGCCAGCAGCCCGGGACAGGGGCTGAACGAGCAGTACTTC. The chain has TRBV3-1 (or the pseudogene TRBV3-2) and TRBJ2-7; 10 bases agree with TRBD1. This CDR3 has 14 amino acids. CDR1 is LGHDT, CDR2 YNNKEL, per germline (reference sequence). J was trimmed by 5 bases and V by 4 bases; bases with no gene match: 5.

V and J are TRBV2 and TRBJ1-1; 7 positions match TRBD1. CDR3 length equals 15 residues. Per the germline V gene, CDR1 is SNHLY and CDR2 is FYNNEI. V dropped 6 bases and J dropped 3; count of bases not matched to a gene: 10. The CDR3 protein is CASRYNRGRDTEAFF. In DNA, the CDR3 is TGTGCCAGCAGATACAACAGGGGAAGGGACACTGAAGCTTTCTTT.

The chain carries TRBV28 and TRBJ2-3, with a weak D call TRBD2 (6 bases). CDR3 length: 17 residues. Germline V lookup: CDR1 MDHEN, CDR2 SYDVKM. V dropped 6 bases and J dropped 5 bases, with 24 bases sitting between them. This chain's CDR3 is CASRSPGLPGVIDTQYF. CDR3 DNA sequence: TGTGCCAGCAGGTCCCCGGGCTTGCCGGGAGTAATAGATACGCAGTATTTT.

For this clone: Other DNA sequences from this sample encode an identical CDR3 as well. The chain links TRBV7-9 to TRBJ1-1; a weak D match, TRBD1 (6 bases). Germline V lookup: CDR1 SEHNR, CDR2 FQNEAQ (reference sequence). The V end lost 2 bases, the J end lost 0 bases, and 10 bases lay between the germline ends. CDR3 length equals 15 residues. CDR3 DNA sequence: TGTGCCAGCAGCTTATCGGGGACAATGAACACTGAAGCTTTCTTT. Its translation is CASSLSGTMNTEAFF.

The chain employs TRBV28 and TRBJ1-6; weak D call: TRBD1 (6 bases). Germline V gene lookup returns CDR1 MDHEN and CDR2 SYDVKM. V lost 6 bases, J lost 5 bases, and 11 bases lay in between. The CDR3 totals 14 residues. Here the CDR3 reads CASRPQGHNSPLHF. The DNA for the CDR3 is TGTGCCAGCAGACCGCAGGGGCATAATTCACCCCTCCACTTT. The variable domain in full, completed from reference TRBV28 and TRBJ1-6, reads DVKVTQSSRYLVKRTGEKVFLECVQDMDHENMFWYRQDPGLGLRLIYFSYDVKMKEKGDIPEGYSVSREKKERFSLILESASTNQTSMYLCASRPQGHNSPLHFGNGTRLTVT.

The chain carries TRBV6-2 or TRBV6-3 and TRBJ1-1, with TRBD1 identical over 7 bases. V was pared by 5 bases and J by 6 bases, with 6 bases of the junction left unmatched. This CDR3 region has 13 residues. Germline loops: CDR1 MNHEY, CDR2 SVGEGT. CDR3 region: CASSLEDRSEAFF. In DNA form, the CDR3 reads TGTGCCAGCAGTCTGGAGGACAGGTCTGAAGCTTTCTTT.

This sequence joins TRBV10-3 and TRBJ1-5; D is unclear. This CDR3 comprises 14 residues. V was cut by 8 bases and J by 2 bases, with 13 bases left in between. Germline CDR1 reads ENHRY; CDR2 reads SYGVKD. For the CDR3, the DNA is TGTGCCATCGCAAGTTCTGAGGGCAATCAGCCCCAGCATTTT. This codes for CAIASSEGNQPQHF.

The chain carries TRBV2 and TRBJ2-3; 9 bases line up with TRBD1. The CDR3 loop spans 14 amino acids. V was pared by 8 bases and J by 4 bases, with 7 bases of the junction left unmatched. Germline lookup yields CDR1 SNHLY and CDR2 FYNNEI. The CDR3, as DNA: TGTGCCAGCCGGACAGGGGCTTTCCCAGATACGCAGTATTTT. Amino acids: CASRTGAFPDTQYF.

V and J are TRBV10-1 and TRBJ2-7, with 8 positions matching TRBD2. The CDR3 sequence is 12 residues long. Germline CDR1 is WNHNN and CDR2 is SYGVQD (reference sequence). J was trimmed by 3 bases and V by 5 bases; bases with no gene match: 0. The DNA of the CDR3 is TGCGCCAGCAGTAGCGGGAGCTACGAGCAGTACTTC. Its protein is CASSSGSYEQYF.